The 7 T cell receptor beta chains in this list originate from one sample, sequenced in a study of cytomegalovirus exposure and HLA in healthy donors. Profiling relied on immunoSEQ multiplex PCR, and the TCRdb table lists in-frame clones only, not all of them. The table shows tens of thousands of clones, with 94% occurring only once. Sequencing used PBMCs. Receptors originate from a woman under 30 in good health and CMV-seropositive.

This rearrangement joins TRBV23-1 to TRBJ1-1; 9 nucleotides match TRBD1. TRBV23-1 is annotated as an ORF whose role is uncertain. V shed 4 bases and J 5 bases; nucleotides not matched to a gene: 8. This CDR3 has 15 residues. CDR3 in DNA: TGCGCCAGCAGTCTCTTGACAGGGGGTCGGACTGAAGCTTTCTTT. Translation gives CASSLLTGGRTEAFF.

The J gene is TRBJ2-1, the V gene TRBV18, with 11 bases fitting TRBD1. The CDR3 has 15 amino acids. V lost 2 bases to trimming and J lost 3 bases; unmatched junction nucleotides: 0. In germline, CDR1 is KGHSH, CDR2 LQKENI. The CDR3 spells CASSPGTGGYNEQFF. The CDR3, as DNA: TGTGCCAGCTCACCAGGGACAGGGGGCTACAATGAGCAGTTCTTC. Together with reference TRBV18 and TRBJ2-1, the CDR3 gives the full variable domain: NAGVMQNPRHLVRRRGQEARLRCSPMKGHSHVYWYRQLPEEGLKFMVYLQKENIIDESGMPKERFSAEFPKEGPSILRIQQVVRGDSAAYFCASSPGTGGYNEQFFGPGTRLTVL.

V and J are TRBV7-2 and TRBJ1-4; D remains ambiguous. The CDR3 has 16 amino acids. Between the trimmed V and J ends, which lost 5 bases and 0 bases, there was a span of 13 bases. Looked up from germline, CDR1 is SGHTA and CDR2 is FQGNSA. CDR3 coding DNA: TGTGCCAGCAGCCCTCGTTCGGTTACAACTAATGAAAAACTGTTTTTT. This gives the protein CASSPRSVTTNEKLFF.

The CDR3 loop reads CASSPRPTANQPQHF. CDR3 coding DNA: TGTGCCAGCAGTCCGCGCCCGACAGCCAATCAGCCCCAGCATTTT. The J gene is TRBJ1-5, the V gene TRBV7-2; possible D gene TRBD1, 5 bases. Trimming left V 6 bases short and J 3 bases short, with 15 bases between. The CDR3 has 15 amino acids. The germline CDR1 and CDR2 sequences are SGHTA and FQGNSA.

The chain combines TRBV6-1 with TRBJ1-2, with 9 bases fitting TRBD1. In germline, CDR1 is MNHNS, CDR2 SASEGT. The J segment lost 8 bases and the V segment lost 6 bases, leaving 7 bases of the junction unmatched. The length of the CDR3 is 13 residues. CDR3 DNA sequence: TGTGCCAGCAGGGTGGGACAGGGCTGGGGCTACACCTTC. Its translation: CASRVGQGWGYTF.

This chain links TRBV28 with TRBJ1-1; a weak D match, TRBD1 (6 bases). With 6 bases removed from V and 3 bases from J, the gap between germline ends came to 14 bases. This CDR3 spans 14 amino acids. CDR1 and CDR2 from the germline V gene are MDHEN and SYDVKM. The CDR3 DNA reads TGTGCCAGCAGCCTCAGGGGCGCTTACACTGAAGCTTTCTTT. This sequence encodes CASSLRGAYTEAFF.

This sequence joins TRBV5-6 and TRBJ2-1; tentative D call: TRBD1 (5 bases). Trimming left V 4 bases short and J 2 bases short, with 19 bases between. The CDR3 consists of 17 residues. Per germline, CDR1 SGHDT and CDR2 YYEEEE. CDR3 coding DNA: TGTGCCAGCAGCATCCGGTTGGGGCTCCTCACCTACAATGAGCAGTTCTTC. Encoded protein: CASSIRLGLLTYNEQFF.